Below, one T cell receptor (beta chain) is given with its context. Its antigen is not identified. The data belong to a study of blood T cells in healthy people across ages. Study-level results: There were more naive CD4+ cells and higher diversity in long-lived donors than in aged donors. Unsorted PBMCs prevented conclusive naive versus antigen-experienced comparison.

Staff drew roughly 10 milliliters of peripheral blood from each donor. For the second PCR, which ran for about 7 to 11 cycles, a sample-barcoded 5' primer and a J-beta primer mix were used. TCRdb re-called the 5' RACE reads through MiXCR, storing one row per CDR3 protein. The sample has hundreds of thousands of distinct CDR3 sequences, about 46% seen once. Trimming took 4 bases from V and 5 from J, leaving 12 bases between them. From germline, CDR1 is SGHTA and CDR2 FQGNSA. This CDR3 region has 13 residues. The chain links TRBV7-2 to TRBJ2-7; a weak D match, TRBD1 (6 bases). This TCR derives from a man older than 75 in good health. The sample was blood. CDR3 nucleotides: TGTGCCAGCAGCTCCCTGGGGGCAAACGAGCAGTACTTC. It translates to CASSSLGANEQYF.